The TCR beta chain described here comes from a study of vaccination and CD4 T cells after COVID-19. Overall study context: Samples were taken after vaccination, a median of around 78 days after dose two, with a range of 14 to 241.

This clonotype was seen only a few times. What it recognizes is unknown. Researchers used the Oncomine TCR Beta short-read assay to sequence DNA from cultured CD4+ T cells. MiXCR, applied by TCRdb to the PCR reads, yields one record per CDR3 protein. The table lists about 8,000 distinct CDR3 sequences, over 45% of them singletons, with 15% to 25% in the top ten. The germline V gene has CDR1 MNHEY and CDR2 SMNVEV (reference sequence). The CDR3 has 15 residues. V dropped 7 bases and J dropped 0; count of bases not matched to a gene: 4. Noted treatment: 10-day PBMC culture with coronavirus spike peptide pools or control peptides (ViraFEST assay). Following expansion of antigen-specific T cells with peptide pools, ViraFEST then sequenced TCRs.

The TCR was taken from a human donor who had recovered from COVID-19. The rearrangement joins TRBV27 to TRBJ2-1; 9 positions agree with TRBD2. The specimen sequenced was CD4+ T cells from blood, cultured in vitro. CDR3 loop: CASTLSGSSYNEQFF. CDR3 nucleotide sequence: TGTGCCAGCACACTTAGCGGGAGCTCCTACAATGAGCAGTTCTTC.